This entry lists 14 T cell receptor beta chains sequenced from one sample in a study of blood T cell repertoires in COVID-19. The assay was immunoSEQ multiplex PCR, and TCRdb's table has in-frame clones only and misses some. The table includes 110,000 or so clones, roughly nine tenths detected once. Sequenced: peripheral blood. All receptors come from a human donor in a cohort sampled during active COVID-19.

This sequence joins TRBV7-6 and TRBJ2-1; 9 bases are a match to TRBD2. Germline CDR1 is SGHVS and CDR2 is FNYEAQ. The CDR3 covers 14 residues. Trimming took 7 bases from V and 9 from J; bases not matched to a gene: 10. The CDR3 DNA is TGTGCCAGCACCCGCCGCGCGGGAGGGATTGAGCAGTTCTTC. It is translated as CASTRRAGGIEQFF.

J is TRBJ1-1 and V is TRBV5-5, with a tentative D call TRBD1 (5 bases). This CDR3 has 16 residues. V was clipped by 7 bases and J by 1 base, with 20 bases between them. From germline, CDR1 is SGHKS and CDR2 YYEKEE (reference sequence). For the CDR3, the DNA is TGTGCCAGCCGAATCAGGGTACAAGGCGAGAACACTGAAGCTTTCTTT. This gives the protein CASRIRVQGENTEAFF.

The rearrangement joins TRBV30 to TRBJ2-7; 7 bases agree with TRBD2. The germline V gene encodes CDR1 GTSNPN and CDR2 SVGIG (reference sequence). V trimming: 1 base; J trimming: 7 bases; junction bases outside the gene matches: 1. The CDR3 totals 11 residues. CDR3 residues: CAWSAGGEQYF. CDR3 nucleotides: TGTGCCTGGAGTGCCGGGGGGGAGCAGTACTTC.

The rearrangement links TRBV6-5 to TRBJ1-1; 8 bases map to TRBD1. This CDR3 has 15 residues. J gave up 4 bases and V 6 bases, and 10 bases lay outside the gene matches. The germline V gene has CDR1 MNHEY and CDR2 SVGAGI. The CDR3 DNA sequence: TGTGCCAGCAGGACCGGACAGGGAGAACCCACTGAAGCTTTCTTT. This encodes CASRTGQGEPTEAFF.

As concerns this clone: Other DNA sequences within the sample encode an identical CDR3. The gene calls are TRBV9 and TRBJ1-6; D ambiguous. Per germline, CDR1 SGDLS and CDR2 YYNGEE. Between the trimmed V and J ends, which lost 0 bases and 5 bases, there was a span of 6 bases. This CDR3 is built from 14 residues. The CDR3 loop is CASSVGRDNSPLHF. The CDR3 DNA is TGTGCCAGCAGCGTAGGACGGGATAATTCACCCCTCCACTTT. Variable domain in full (rest from reference TRBV9 and TRBJ1-6): DSGVTQTPKHLITATGQRVTLRCSPRSGDLSVYWYQQSLDQGLQFLIQYYNGEERAKGNILERFSAQQFPDLHSELNLSSLELGDSALYFCASSVGRDNSPLHFGNGTRLTVT.

The V call is TRBV18, the J call TRBJ2-3, with D unresolved. V lost 0 bases and J lost 0, with 4 bases in between. The germline V gene encodes CDR1 KGHSH and CDR2 LQKENI. The CDR3 totals 14 residues. CDR3 region: CASSPPLSTDTQYF. DNA for the CDR3: TGTGCCAGCTCACCACCCCTTAGCACAGATACGCAGTATTTT. Full variable domain (rest looked up from reference TRBV18 and TRBJ2-3): NAGVMQNPRHLVRRRGQEARLRCSPMKGHSHVYWYRQLPEEGLKFMVYLQKENIIDESGMPKERFSAEFPKEGPSILRIQQVVRGDSAAYFCASSPPLSTDTQYFGPGTRLTVL.

The V gene is TRBV6-2 or TRBV6-3, the J gene TRBJ2-3; 10 positions agree with TRBD2. The CDR3 is 18 residues long. Trimming cost V 3 bases and J 1 base; bases outside gene matches: 10. From germline, CDR1 is MNHEY and CDR2 SVGEGT. The CDR3 bases are TGTGCCAGCAGTTATGGAGCGGGAGGGCAAGGAGGCACAGATACGCAGTATTTT. It codes for CASSYGAGGQGGTDTQYF.

This sequence joins TRBV6-5 and TRBJ1-2, with a tentative D call TRBD1 (5 bases). The CDR3 extends over 14 amino acids. Trimming stripped 5 bases from V and 8 bases from J, with 18 bases between. Germline assignment: CDR1 MNHEY and CDR2 SVGAGI. The CDR3 sequence: CASSNHDSVYGYTF. The DNA of the CDR3 is TGTGCCAGCAGTAACCACGACAGTGTGTACGGCTACACCTTC.

The chain joins TRBV3-1 (or the pseudogene TRBV3-2) to TRBJ2-7, with 8 bases aligning to TRBD1. J lost 2 bases, V lost 4 bases, and 4 bases had no gene match. Germline assignment: CDR1 LGHDT and CDR2 YNNKEL (reference sequence). The length of the CDR3 is 14 residues. CDR3 in amino acids: CASSLGQGAYEQYF. The DNA for the CDR3 is TGTGCCAGCAGCCTAGGACAGGGTGCCTACGAGCAGTACTTC.

This chain joins TRBV6-4 and TRBJ2-2, with TRBD1 matching 9 bases. There are 16 residues in the CDR3. Germline CDR1 reads MRHNA; CDR2 reads SNTAGT. With V trimmed by 4 bases and J by 6 bases, 9 bases remained unmatched. The CDR3: CASSVTGTGIAGELFF. The CDR3 nucleotides are TGTGCCAGCAGTGTAACCGGGACAGGGATAGCCGGGGAGCTGTTTTTT.

This clone was found once. This chain connects TRBV5-1 to TRBJ2-5, with 7 bases identical to TRBD1. The V gene's germline CDR1 is SGHRS and CDR2 YFSETQ. The CDR3 extends over 14 amino acids. Germline trimming cut 4 bases from V and 2 bases from J; bases unmatched to any gene: 5. The CDR3 is CASSSRQGQETQYF. The CDR3 DNA sequence: TGCGCCAGCAGCAGTAGACAGGGACAAGAGACCCAGTACTTC.

This chain links TRBV11-2 with TRBJ2-7; 7 bases map to TRBD2. V shed 5 bases, J shed 3 bases, and the junction held 4 bases outside the gene matches. CDR1 and CDR2 from the germline V gene are SGHAT and FQNNGV. The CDR3 loop spans 13 amino acids. The CDR3 sequence is CASSIRDYYEQYF. The CDR3 nucleotides read TGTGCCAGCAGCATTCGGGACTACTACGAGCAGTACTTC. Variable domain in full (rest from reference TRBV11-2 and TRBJ2-7): EAGVAQSPRYKIIEKRQSVAFWCNPISGHATLYWYQQILGQGPKLLIQFQNNGVVDDSQLPKDRFSAERLKGVDSTLKIQPAKLEDSAVYLCASSIRDYYEQYFGPGTRLTVT.

There are many counts of this clone. The V gene is TRBV6-5, the J gene TRBJ2-7; TRBD2 aligns across 9 bases. J was trimmed by 4 bases and V by 10 bases; bases with no gene match: 8. CDR3 size: 13 residues. Germline values: CDR1 MNHEY, CDR2 SVGAGI. The CDR3 protein is CAIAPGLAYEQYF. CDR3 nucleotide sequence: TGTGCCATCGCACCGGGACTAGCTTACGAGCAGTACTTC.

The V and J genes are TRBV27 and TRBJ2-2; TRBD1 matches 9 bases. Germline trimming cut 6 bases from V and 4 bases from J; bases unmatched to any gene: 6. Germline V lookup: CDR1 MNHEY, CDR2 SMNVEV (reference sequence). The CDR3 has 15 amino acids. The CDR3 sequence: CASRGDRVITGELFF. The CDR3, as DNA: TGTGCCAGCAGGGGGGACAGGGTCATCACCGGGGAGCTGTTTTTT.